A single sample gave rise to the 27 T cell receptor beta chains below, sequenced in a study of early T cells in non-severe SARS-CoV-2 infection. TCRdb re-called the 5' RACE reads with MiXCR, one entry per CDR3 protein. Among about 110,000 distinct CDR3 sequences listed, roughly an eighth were seen once. Here the sequenced sample was whole blood, taken at baseline. Receptor source: an adult who was a healthcare worker with PCR-confirmed SARS-CoV-2 infection or an uninfected control (not recorded which).

This clonotype has just a few counts. The chain is built from TRBV11-1 and TRBJ2-7; D is uncertain. Germline V gene data show CDR1 as SGHAT and CDR2 as FQDESV (reference sequence). This CDR3 comprises 12 residues. V shed 3 bases and J shed 5 bases, with 8 bases lying between them. The CDR3 DNA reads TGTGCCAGCAGCTTCTTGGGGAACGAGCAGTACTTC. It is translated as CASSFLGNEQYF.

The chain joins TRBV12-3 or TRBV12-4 to TRBJ2-7; possible D gene TRBD2, 5 bases. CDR3 length equals 15 residues. V was clipped by 3 bases and J by 3 bases, with 15 bases between them. The CDR3 DNA reads as TGTGCCAGCAGTTTTGAGGGCAAGGTGGTCTACGAGCAGTACTTC. This encodes CASSFEGKVVYEQYF.

J is TRBJ1-2 and V is TRBV6-5, with TRBD1 matching 9 bases. V gave up 8 bases and J gave up 5 bases; unmatched junction bases: 12. This CDR3 has 15 residues. Germline lookup yields CDR1 MNHEY and CDR2 SVGAGI. This CDR3 reads CASRLQGAGPYGYTF. CDR3 coding DNA: TGTGCCAGCCGCTTACAGGGGGCGGGTCCTTATGGCTACACCTTC.

The sample holds many counts of this clonotype. In nucleotides, the CDR3 is TGCAGTGCTAGAGTAGTTAGGGGGAACACTGAAGCTTTCTTT. It translates to CSARVVRGNTEAFF. This chain links TRBV20-1 with TRBJ1-1; D perhaps matches TRBD1 (5 bases). In germline, CDR1 is DFQATT, CDR2 SNEGSKA (reference sequence). This CDR3 is built from 14 residues. Between the trimmed V and J ends, which lost 1 base and 1 base, there was a span of 10 bases.

This clonotype was recorded a few times. This rearrangement joins TRBV15 to TRBJ1-1, with D uncertain. This CDR3 contains 15 residues. Germline CDR1 LNHNV, CDR2 YYDKDF (reference sequence). V was clipped by 4 bases and J by 8 bases, with 20 bases between them. CDR3 amino acids: CATSTRRALQSEAFF. For the CDR3, the DNA is TGTGCCACCAGCACCCGAAGGGCACTTCAATCGGAAGCTTTCTTT. Looking up the rest from reference TRBV15 and TRBJ1-1 gives the full variable domain: DAMVIQNPRYQVTQFGKPVTLSCSQTLNHNVMYWYQQKSSQAPKLLFHYYDKDFNNEADTPDNFQSRRPNTSFCFLDIRSPGLGDTAMYLCATSTRRALQSEAFFGQGTRLTVV.

This clonotype was detected many times. The chain combines TRBV28 with TRBJ1-1; tentative D call: TRBD1 (5 bases). Trimming cost V 5 bases and J 0 bases, with 10 bases left between them. The CDR3 is 14 residues long. CDR1 and CDR2 from the germline V gene are MDHEN and SYDVKM. CDR3 sequence reads: CASSPQVLNTEAFF. The CDR3 DNA follows: TGTGCCAGCAGTCCACAGGTCTTGAACACTGAAGCTTTCTTT.

This clonotype was picked up many times. The rearrangement uses TRBV20-1 and TRBJ1-5; D is undetermined. CDR1 and CDR2 (germline): DFQATT, SNEGSKA (reference sequence). Trimming took off 6 bases at V and 3 bases at J, with 12 bases between the two ends. This CDR3 is built from 13 residues. CDR3 DNA sequence: TGCAGTGCGATTGGAGGGATCAATCAGCCCCAGCATTTT. Translating it yields CSAIGGINQPQHF.

The chain uses TRBV7-8 and TRBJ1-1; D is possibly TRBD1 (6 bases). V gave up 1 base and J gave up 5 bases, with 14 bases separating them. The CDR3 spans 15 residues. Germline CDR1 reads SGHVS; CDR2 reads FQNEAQ. CDR3 nucleotides: TGTGCCAGCAGCTTAGGGGCCAGGGGCGGAACTGAAGCTTTCTTT. Translated, it gives CASSLGARGGTEAFF.

This clonotype was counted only a few times. The chain employs TRBV11-2 and TRBJ1-1, with 8 bases that match TRBD1. Germline CDR1 and CDR2: SGHAT and FQNNGV. The CDR3 loop spans 15 amino acids. V was clipped by 1 base and J by 5 bases; unmatched bases: 6. The DNA for the CDR3 is TGTGCCAGCAGCTTAGCCTCAGGGGGCCTAACTGAAGCTTTCTTT. It is translated as CASSLASGGLTEAFF.

V is TRBV27 and J is TRBJ1-1; 8 positions agree with TRBD1. The CDR3 is 14 residues long. Germline CDR1 MNHEY, CDR2 SMNVEV (reference sequence). V shed 5 bases, J shed 4 bases, and the junction held 6 bases outside the gene matches. The CDR3 bases are TGTGCCAGCAGTGCCAGGGGGCTGAGCACTGAAGCTTTCTTT. Translation: CASSARGLSTEAFF.

The V gene is TRBV29-1, the J gene TRBJ2-2; D may be TRBD1 (6 bases). This CDR3 spans 14 amino acids. Germline CDR1 SQVTM, CDR2 ANQGSEA. Trimming removed 4 bases from V and 2 bases from J, with 11 bases in between. The CDR3 loop reads CSVVKDRNTGELFF. In DNA, the CDR3 is TGCAGCGTTGTGAAGGACAGAAACACCGGGGAGCTGTTTTTT.

V is TRBV10-3 and J is TRBJ2-7; D tentatively fits TRBD1 or TRBD2 (6 bases each). This CDR3 is built from 15 residues. The germline V and J ends were trimmed by 3 bases and 4 bases, with 16 bases remaining between them. CDR1 and CDR2 (germline): ENHRY, SYGVKD. CDR3 in amino acids: CAISERQVGGYEQYF. The CDR3 DNA is TGTGCCATCAGTGAAAGACAGGTAGGAGGGTACGAGCAGTACTTC.

Only a few counts were recorded for this clonotype. The chain employs TRBV18 and TRBJ1-1; D ambiguous. This CDR3 contains 15 residues. In germline, CDR1 is KGHSH, CDR2 LQKENI. V lost 4 bases and J 2 bases, leaving 14 bases between the germline ends. This CDR3 reads CASSRVEFRNTEAFF. CDR3 coding DNA: TGTGCCAGCTCACGCGTGGAGTTTAGAAACACTGAAGCTTTCTTT.

This clonotype appeared a few times. The chain joins TRBV20-1 to TRBJ2-7; 8 nucleotides line up with TRBD2. The ends lost 5 bases at V and 3 bases at J; junction bases unmatched: 18. The V gene's germline CDR1 is DFQATT and CDR2 SNEGSKA (reference sequence). CDR3 length equals 17 residues. In DNA, the CDR3 is TGCAGTGCTTCACTAGGGTTGCGGGGGGCGATGGGCTACGAGCAGTACTTC. Amino acids: CSASLGLRGAMGYEQYF.

This clonotype was seen ten or more times. V usage is TRBV2 and J usage is TRBJ1-1; no clear D gene. Trimming shortened V by 6 bases and J by 0 bases, and 11 bases separated the two germline ends. Germline CDR1 SNHLY, CDR2 FYNNEI. The CDR3 spans 14 residues. CDR3 protein: CASSATRMNTEAFF. The CDR3 coding sequence is TGTGCCAGCAGCGCTACCCGCATGAACACTGAAGCTTTCTTT.

This clonotype has just a few counts. In nucleotides, the CDR3 is TGCGCCAGCAGCCCCGGTAGCCCCACCTACGAGCAGTACTTC. Protein sequence: CASSPGSPTYEQYF. The rearrangement links TRBV4-1 to TRBJ2-7; D unresolved. The V end lost 4 bases, the J end lost 2 bases, and 12 bases lay between the germline ends. Germline-derived CDR1 and CDR2 are MGHRA and YSYEKL. CDR3 length: 14 residues.

This clonotype occurred a few times. This sequence joins TRBV7-2 and TRBJ1-2; no clear D. CDR3 length: 11 amino acids. Germline V gene sequence: CDR1 SGHTA, CDR2 FQGNSA. Trimming removed 10 bases at V and 4 bases at J, with 10 bases between. This CDR3 is CATARLYGYTF. The CDR3 DNA is TGTGCCACCGCCCGACTCTATGGCTACACCTTC.

The V and J genes are TRBV20-1 and TRBJ2-7; D is ambiguous. V was clipped by 6 bases and J by 2 bases, with 17 bases between them. This CDR3 comprises 14 residues. CDR1 is DFQATT and CDR2 is SNEGSKA in the germline V gene (reference sequence). The CDR3 DNA follows: TGCAGTGCAAGCGACGAATCCACCCCCTACGAGCAGTACTTC. Its protein product is CSASDESTPYEQYF.

The DNA for the CDR3 is TGTGCCAGCAGCTTAGGGGACCACAGGGTGAAGTACTTC. Translating it yields CASSLGDHRVKYF. The chain joins TRBV7-2 to TRBJ2-7, with TRBD1 as a possible D gene (6 bases). The germline gives CDR1 SGHTA, CDR2 FQGNSA. V was shortened by 1 base and J by 11 bases, with 15 bases between the two germline ends. The length of the CDR3 is 13 residues.

The V gene is TRBV28, the J gene TRBJ2-3, with a weak D call TRBD2 (8 bases). In germline, CDR1 is MDHEN, CDR2 SYDVKM. The CDR3 runs to 17 residues. Trimming pared 7 bases from V and 3 bases from J, leaving 23 bases between. CDR3 coding DNA: TGTGCCAGCACTTCCGCCCCGGGAGGGGGCAGGACAGATACGCAGTATTTT. Amino acid sequence: CASTSAPGGGRTDTQYF.

This clonotype was observed a handful of times. The J gene is TRBJ1-1, the V gene TRBV18, with D hard to call. This CDR3 contains 13 residues. V was pared by 6 bases and J by 4 bases, with 12 bases between. In germline, CDR1 is KGHSH, CDR2 LQKENI. The CDR3 sequence is CASSPYGSTEAFF. The DNA of the CDR3 is TGTGCCAGCTCGCCGTACGGGAGCACTGAAGCTTTCTTT.

There are a few counts of this clonotype. The chain couples TRBV7-2 to TRBJ2-1; the D gene is possibly TRBD2 (5 bases). Germline loops: CDR1 SGHTA, CDR2 FQGNSA. The CDR3 is made up of 13 amino acids. Trimming stripped 0 bases from V and 6 bases from J, with 6 bases between. CDR3 DNA sequence: TGTGCCAGCAGCTTAGCAGGGAGCAATGAGCAGTTCTTC. It is translated as CASSLAGSNEQFF.

The chain uses TRBV7-3 and TRBJ2-2, with D unclear. The CDR3 spans 11 residues. Trimming removed 6 bases at V and 4 bases at J, with 3 bases between. Per the germline V gene, CDR1 is SGHTA and CDR2 is FQGTGA. The CDR3 reads CASRGTGELFF. CDR3 sequence (DNA): TGTGCCAGCAGGGGCACCGGGGAGCTGTTTTTT.

The chain recombines TRBV20-1 with TRBJ2-2, with TRBD1 identical over 9 bases. Germline CDR1 is DFQATT and CDR2 is SNEGSKA (reference sequence). Trimming cost V 0 bases and J 4 bases; bases outside gene matches: 9. The CDR3 is made up of 17 amino acids. The CDR3 protein is CSARDSRGQGLTGELFF. Here the CDR3 DNA reads TGCAGTGCTAGAGATAGTAGGGGACAGGGTCTCACCGGGGAGCTGTTTTTT.

The chain recombines TRBV9 with TRBJ1-2; 8 bases are a match to TRBD1. The J segment lost 3 bases and the V segment lost 3 bases, leaving 4 bases of the junction unmatched. Germline assignment: CDR1 SGDLS and CDR2 YYNGEE. This CDR3 region has 14 residues. CDR3 amino acids: CASSEEQGDYGYTF. The CDR3, as DNA: TGTGCCAGCAGCGAGGAACAGGGGGACTATGGCTACACCTTC.

There are many counts of this clonotype. This rearrangement joins TRBV18 to TRBJ1-1; TRBD1 might be the D (5 bases). Between the trimmed V and J ends, which lost 2 bases and 4 bases, there was a span of 14 bases. Germline lookup yields CDR1 KGHSH and CDR2 LQKENI. The CDR3 length is 15 residues. The CDR3 sequence: CASSPGQGRTTEAFF. Here the CDR3 DNA reads TGTGCCAGCTCACCAGGTCAGGGAAGGACCACTGAAGCTTTCTTT.

The chain carries TRBV4-1 and TRBJ1-5; D is unresolved. This CDR3 has 15 amino acids. Germline lookup yields CDR1 MGHRA and CDR2 YSYEKL. The V gene lost 3 bases and the J gene lost 6 bases, with 15 bases spanning the gap. CDR3 bases: TGCGCCAGCAGCCAGGGAGCGGGGTTGGTTCAGCCCCAGCATTTT. This codes for CASSQGAGLVQPQHF.